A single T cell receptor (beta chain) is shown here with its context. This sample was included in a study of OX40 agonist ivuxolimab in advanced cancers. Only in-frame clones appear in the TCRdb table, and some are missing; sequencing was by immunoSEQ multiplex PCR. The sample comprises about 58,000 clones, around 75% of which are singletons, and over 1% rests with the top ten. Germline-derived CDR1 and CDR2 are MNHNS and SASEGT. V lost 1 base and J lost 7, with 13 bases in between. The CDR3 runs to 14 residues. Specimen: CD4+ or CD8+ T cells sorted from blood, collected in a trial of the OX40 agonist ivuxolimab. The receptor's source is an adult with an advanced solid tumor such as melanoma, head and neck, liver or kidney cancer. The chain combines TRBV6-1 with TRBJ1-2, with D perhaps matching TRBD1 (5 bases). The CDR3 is CASSEGPGYPGYTF. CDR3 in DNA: TGTGCCAGCAGTGAAGGCCCAGGGTACCCTGGCTACACCTTC.